This T cell receptor beta chain comes out of a study of control samples from healthy donors and cancer patients. This CDR3 is 14 amino acids long. Trimming cost V 1 base and J 7 bases, with 16 bases left between them. Germline loops: CDR1 SQVTM, CDR2 ANQGSEA. Sequencing was performed with immunoSEQ multiplex PCR; in TCRdb, only in-frame clones are kept and a portion is missing. The sample shows more than 85,000 clones, roughly 85% of them seen only once. This chain joins TRBV29-1 and TRBJ1-1; possibly TRBD1 for D (6 bases). The source of this sequence is a woman between 45 and 65 years old in good health. Sequenced: blood. The CDR3 region has the DNA TGCAGCGTTGAAGCCCCGGGAGGGGGAAGTGAAGCTTTCTTT. Protein: CSVEAPGGGSEAFF.